This passage covers 22 T cell receptor beta chains from one sample sequenced in a study of beta chain features in type 1 diabetes. The entirety of the isolated RNA underwent reverse transcription, so expressed TCRB transcripts were sequenced. The protocol was immunoSEQ multiplex PCR, while the TCRdb copy is restricted to in-frame clones and leaves out a portion. The repertoire holds under 450,000 clones, about 14% seen once, with about 0.02% in the top ten. Source material: naive CD4+ T cells from blood. The receptors were gathered from a woman aged 18-29 years in good health.

This chain links TRBV4-1 with TRBJ1-1, with D possibly matching TRBD1 (6 bases). The germline gives CDR1 MGHRA, CDR2 YSYEKL. Trimming pared 6 bases from V and 6 bases from J, leaving 20 bases between. This CDR3 spans 15 amino acids. The CDR3 sequence: CASRMVGGRRAEAFF. In DNA, the CDR3 is TGCGCCAGCAGGATGGTAGGGGGAAGACGGGCTGAAGCTTTCTTT.

V gene TRBV7-3 combines with J gene TRBJ2-7, with TRBD1 as a possible D gene (6 bases). CDR1 SGHTA and CDR2 FQGTGA come from the germline V gene. Trimming pared 1 base from V and 3 bases from J, leaving 13 bases between. CDR3 length: 15 residues. The CDR3 sequence: CASSLSPGVFYEQYF. As DNA, the CDR3 is TGTGCCAGCAGCTTAAGTCCAGGGGTCTTCTACGAGCAGTACTTC.

V usage is TRBV6-6 and J usage is TRBJ1-1, with 8 bases that match TRBD1. The CDR3 sequence is 16 residues long. Germline V gene sequence: CDR1 MNHNY, CDR2 SVGAGI (reference sequence). V lost 4 bases, J lost 5 bases, and 12 bases stayed unmatched. The DNA for the CDR3 is TGTGCCAGCAGTTCCTCAGGGGGCCGGAGGATGACTGAAGCTTTCTTT. It is translated as CASSSSGGRRMTEAFF.

The chain combines TRBV28 with TRBJ2-5; 12 bases map to TRBD1. The V segment lost 6 bases and the J segment 4 bases; nucleotides outside the gene matches: 6. This CDR3 is 15 amino acids long. The germline V gene has CDR1 MDHEN and CDR2 SYDVKM. The CDR3 bases are TGTGCCAGCAGCGACCGGGACAGGGGGCGAGAGACCCAGTACTTC. Protein product: CASSDRDRGRETQYF. Variable domain in full (rest from reference TRBV28 and TRBJ2-5): DVKVTQSSRYLVKRTGEKVFLECVQDMDHENMFWYRQDPGLGLRLIYFSYDVKMKEKGDIPEGYSVSREKKERFSLILESASTNQTSMYLCASSDRDRGRETQYFGPGTRLLVL.

The genes are TRBV7-6 and TRBJ2-5; perhaps TRBD1 as D (5 bases). The germline gives CDR1 SGHVS, CDR2 FNYEAQ. The CDR3 contains 15 residues. V lost 5 bases and J lost 3, with 16 bases in between. The CDR3 DNA reads as TGTGCCAGCAGCGAGTCAGGTCCAGGGAAAGAGACCCAGTACTTC. This translates into CASSESGPGKETQYF.

This clone was found a few times. The CDR3 DNA sequence: TGTGCCAGCAGCTCCAGGGTTGCCTACGAGCAGTACTTC. It codes for CASSSRVAYEQYF. V and J are TRBV7-8 and TRBJ2-7; tentative D call: TRBD1 (5 bases). V dropped 4 bases and J dropped 2 bases, with 9 bases sitting between them. Germline CDR1 is SGHVS and CDR2 is FQNEAQ. CDR3 length: 13 residues.

This clone was seen more than once but under ten times. The V and J genes are TRBV18 and TRBJ2-7; 7 nucleotides agree with TRBD2. V dropped 3 bases and J dropped 2; count of bases not matched to a gene: 10. Germline V gene lookup returns CDR1 KGHSH and CDR2 LQKENI. This CDR3 spans 16 amino acids. In DNA, the CDR3 is TGTGCCAGCTCACCTACTAGGGGAGCGGGGACCTACGAGCAGTACTTC. This translates into CASSPTRGAGTYEQYF.

This clone showed up just once. The chain combines TRBV28 with TRBJ2-1; 13 nucleotides match TRBD2. V shed 6 bases, J shed 0 bases, and the junction held 5 bases outside the gene matches. The germline V gene has CDR1 MDHEN and CDR2 SYDVKM. There are 17 residues in the CDR3. The CDR3 loop reads CASRGTSGTLSYNEQFF. DNA for the CDR3: TGTGCCAGCAGGGGGACTAGCGGGACCCTCTCCTACAATGAGCAGTTCTTC.

This clone has more than one count but fewer than ten. The rearrangement uses TRBV29-1 and TRBJ1-1, with 8 bases matching TRBD1. V lost 7 bases and J lost 2; bases outside the gene matches: 6. Germline V gives CDR1 SQVTM, CDR2 ANQGSEA. There are 13 residues in the CDR3. CDR3 region: CSAKGTGNTEAFF. Here the CDR3 DNA reads TGCAGCGCCAAGGGGACAGGTAACACTGAAGCTTTCTTT.

V gene TRBV6-5 combines with J gene TRBJ2-3; 7 bases are shared with TRBD2. The CDR3 is 15 amino acids. Per the germline V gene, CDR1 is MNHEY and CDR2 is SVGAGI. V lost 5 bases and J lost 3; bases outside the gene matches: 8. This CDR3 reads CASSRLRGRTDTQYF. The CDR3 DNA is TGTGCCAGCAGTCGGTTGCGGGGGAGAACAGATACGCAGTATTTT.

This clone was seen more than once but under ten times. The CDR3 is CASSLSLGEHEQFF. Here the CDR3 DNA reads TGTGCCAGCAGCTTATCGCTCGGTGAGCATGAGCAGTTCTTC. This sequence joins TRBV5-6 and TRBJ2-1; D not certain. Germline V gene sequence: CDR1 SGHDT, CDR2 YYEEEE. CDR3 length: 14 residues. Trimming shortened V by 2 bases and J by 8 bases, and 14 bases separated the two germline ends. Supplemented by reference TRBV5-6 and TRBJ2-1, the full variable domain reads DAGVTQSPTHLIKTRGQQVTLRCSPKSGHDTVSWYQQALGQGPQFIFQYYEEEERQRGNFPDRFSGHQFPNYSSELNVNALLLGDSALYLCASSLSLGEHEQFFGPGTRLTVL.

The sample holds a few counts of this clone. V usage is TRBV19 and J usage is TRBJ1-5; 8 bases are a match to TRBD1. The trim removed 6 bases at V and 6 bases at J, leaving 4 bases unmatched. The germline CDR1 and CDR2 sequences are LNHDA and SQIVND (reference sequence). The CDR3 runs to 13 residues. Here the CDR3 DNA reads TGTGCCAGTAGCGGACAGGGCCTTCAGCCCCAGCATTTT. Protein: CASSGQGLQPQHF.

The table lists this clone with a few counts. V is TRBV25-1 and J is TRBJ1-5; 8 nucleotides match TRBD1. The CDR3 covers 17 residues. The germline V gene encodes CDR1 MGHDK and CDR2 SYGVNS. Losses at the gene ends were 4 bases for V and 0 bases for J; bases not matched to a gene: 8. The CDR3 is CASSARGGTGSNQPQHF. The CDR3 nucleotides are TGTGCCAGCAGTGCCCGCGGAGGGACAGGTAGCAATCAGCCCCAGCATTTT.

This clone has only a few counts. V and J are TRBV7-3 and TRBJ1-1; 7 bases are shared with TRBD1. The CDR3 contains 13 residues. Germline loops: CDR1 SGHTA, CDR2 FQGTGA. V lost 0 bases and J lost 8; bases outside the gene matches: 3. Written as DNA, the CDR3 is TGTGCCAGCAGCTTAACTAGACAGGGAGAAGCTTTCTTT. Protein product: CASSLTRQGEAFF.

This clone was detected only a few times. V usage is TRBV5-6 and J usage is TRBJ2-2, with D possibly matching TRBD2 (5 bases). The germline gives CDR1 SGHDT, CDR2 YYEEEE. The ends were cut back, 4 bases at V and 7 bases at J, with 11 bases in the middle. The CDR3 has 13 residues. The CDR3 nucleotides are TGTGCCAGCAGCGGTCCGGGAATCGGGGAGCTGTTTTTT. It encodes CASSGPGIGELFF.

This clone has only a few counts. The chain has TRBV19 and TRBJ2-7, with 7 nucleotides matching TRBD1. Germline V lookup: CDR1 LNHDA, CDR2 SQIVND (reference sequence). With V trimmed by 6 bases and J by 2 bases, 7 bases remained unmatched. The CDR3 loop spans 14 amino acids. The CDR3 DNA sequence: TGTGCCAGTAGCCCGACAGGGCAGCCCTACGAGCAGTACTTC. Its translation: CASSPTGQPYEQYF.

The chain uses TRBV14 and TRBJ2-5; D gene unclear. This CDR3 has 15 amino acids. Germline assignment: CDR1 SGHDN and CDR2 FVKESK. Deletions cut 3 bases from V and 4 bases from J, with 15 bases between. The CDR3 loop reads CASSHRSSRSETQYF. The CDR3 DNA reads TGTGCCAGCAGCCACAGATCGAGCAGGTCAGAGACCCAGTACTTC.

This clone was seen a few times. Other DNA sequences in the same sample also yield this CDR3. V gene TRBV5-4 combines with J gene TRBJ2-5; TRBD1 matches at 7 bases. Germline-derived CDR1 and CDR2 are SGHNT and YYREEE (reference sequence). This CDR3 spans 13 amino acids. Losses at the gene ends were 0 bases for V and 4 bases for J; bases not matched to a gene: 0. CDR3 in DNA: TGTGCCAGCAGCTTGGACAGGGGAGAGACCCAGTACTTC. Translation gives CASSLDRGETQYF.

This chain joins TRBV7-9 and TRBJ2-7; TRBD1 agrees at 7 bases. The CDR3 length is 13 residues. After removal of 5 bases from V and 5 bases from J, the junction contained 6 bases not matched to a gene. CDR1 and CDR2 from the germline V gene are SEHNR and FQNEAQ (reference sequence). CDR3 region: CASSMTGNNEQYF. As DNA, the CDR3 is TGTGCCAGCAGCATGACAGGGAACAACGAGCAGTACTTC.

This chain joins TRBV5-4 and TRBJ2-5, with D possibly TRBD1 on 5 matching bases. CDR1 is SGHNT, CDR2 YYREEE, per germline (reference sequence). CDR3 length equals 14 residues. Trimming took off 1 base at V and 2 bases at J, with 9 bases between the two ends. Here the CDR3 reads CASSLTPGQETQYF. CDR3 in DNA: TGTGCCAGCAGCTTGACGCCAGGGCAAGAGACCCAGTACTTC.

This clone was recorded a few times. The V and J genes are TRBV9 and TRBJ2-6, with TRBD1 identical over 7 bases. CDR1 and CDR2 (germline): SGDLS, YYNGEE. CDR3 size: 16 residues. The J segment lost 2 bases and the V segment lost 3 bases, leaving 5 bases of the junction unmatched. The CDR3 protein is CASSGTGRPGANVLTF. CDR3 in DNA: TGTGCCAGCAGCGGGACAGGTCGTCCTGGGGCCAACGTCCTGACTTTC.

The rearrangement joins TRBV7-9 to TRBJ2-7; D unclear. CDR3 size: 14 residues. With 1 base removed from V and 3 bases from J, the gap between germline ends came to 10 bases. Germline CDR1 reads SEHNR; CDR2 reads FQNEAQ (reference sequence). CDR3 DNA: TGTGCCAGCAGCTTAGGAGAAACCTTCTACGAGCAGTACTTC. Protein sequence: CASSLGETFYEQYF.